This T cell receptor beta chain was found in a study of graft-versus-host responses after intestinal transplantation. This clone was found a few times. Antigen specificity is unknown. TCRdb's table, derived via immunoSEQ multiplex PCR, lists solely in-frame clones and lacks some. The table records more than 65,000 clones, 84% of them present only once. Germline loops: CDR1 MDHEN, CDR2 SYDVKM. This CDR3 spans 14 amino acids. After removal of 5 bases from V and 5 bases from J, the junction contained 8 bases not matched to a gene. The sequencing here drew on unstimulated CD4+ T cells sorted from spleen or lymph node cells, taken before transplant. The receptor's source is a human donor who was the organ donor for an intestinal transplant. This chain connects TRBV28 to TRBJ1-2, with 7 bases aligning to TRBD1. CDR3 protein: CASSLRQGLYGYTF. The DNA of the CDR3 is TGTGCCAGCAGTCTCCGACAGGGTCTATATGGCTACACCTTC.